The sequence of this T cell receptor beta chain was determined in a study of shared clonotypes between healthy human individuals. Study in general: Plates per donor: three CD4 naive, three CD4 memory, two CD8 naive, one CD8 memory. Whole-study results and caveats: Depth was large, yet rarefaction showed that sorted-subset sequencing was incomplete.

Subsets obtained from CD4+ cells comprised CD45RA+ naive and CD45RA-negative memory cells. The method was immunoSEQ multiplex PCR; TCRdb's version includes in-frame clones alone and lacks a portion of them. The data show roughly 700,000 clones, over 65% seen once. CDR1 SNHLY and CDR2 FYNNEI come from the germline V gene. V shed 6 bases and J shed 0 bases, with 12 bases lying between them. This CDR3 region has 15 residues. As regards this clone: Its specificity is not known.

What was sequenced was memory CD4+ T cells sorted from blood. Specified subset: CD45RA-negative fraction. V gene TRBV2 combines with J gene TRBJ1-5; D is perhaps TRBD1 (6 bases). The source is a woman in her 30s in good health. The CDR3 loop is CASRLDRISNQPQHF. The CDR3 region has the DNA TGTGCCAGCAGACTCGACAGGATTAGCAATCAGCCCCAGCATTTT.